This T cell receptor beta chain was captured by sequencing in a study of Graves' ophthalmopathy and Graves' hyperthyroidism. Germline values: CDR1 WNHNN, CDR2 SYGVQD (reference sequence). The CDR3 has 12 residues. V was trimmed by 3 bases and J by 3 bases, leaving 5 bases between them. This clonotype came up many times. Its antigen is undetermined. The diagnosis combined clinical symptoms, thyroxine, TRAb, thyroid ultrasound and orbital computed tomography scans. The study amplified TCR beta CDR3 regions using RNA transcripts. An opening RT-PCR round employed HTBI primers and preceded a second-round multiplex PCR. TCRdb used MiXCR to reprocess the multiplex PCR reads, holding one entry per CDR3 protein. The sample has 500,000 to 700,000 distinct CDR3 sequences; around a fifth are singletons. Findings of the study overall: Discrimination between ophthalmopathy and stable hyperthyroidism by a 13-signature model showed about 89% sensitivity and over 70% specificity.

Sequenced material: peripheral blood. This chain uses TRBV10-1 with TRBJ1-1; D uncertain. The TCR sequence derives from a woman under 30 with stable Graves' hyperthyroidism. Some clones in this sample may be carry-over from other donors' samples. In DNA form, the CDR3 reads TGCGCCAGCAGTGACAGTTACACTGAAGCTTTCTTT. This gives the protein CASSDSYTEAFF.